Below, 30 T cell receptor beta chains from the same sample are listed, as sequenced in a study of CD8 T cells in Susac syndrome. After extraction with the RNeasy kit, about 0.45 to 1 ug of the RNA was reverse transcribed using random hexamers. MiXCR was run by TCRdb on the immunoSEQ multiplex PCR reads, yielding one entry per CDR3 protein. Of 200,000 or so distinct CDR3 sequences listed, about 93% are singletons. The sample was CD8+ T cells from PBMCs. These receptors came from a human donor with multiple sclerosis.

The J gene is TRBJ1-2, the V gene TRBV9; a weak D match, TRBD1 (6 bases). From germline, CDR1 is SGDLS and CDR2 YYNGEE. The CDR3 consists of 14 residues. Trimming took off 3 bases at V and 2 bases at J, with 11 bases between the two ends. CDR3 in amino acids: CASSGRDTNYGYTF. In DNA, the CDR3 is TGTGCCAGCAGCGGCCGGGACACAAACTATGGCTACACCTTC.

The chain uses TRBV5-6 and TRBJ2-7; TRBD1 aligns across 7 bases. With 0 bases clipped from V and 5 bases from J, the junction kept 5 bases outside the gene matches. This CDR3 is 14 amino acids long. The V gene's germline CDR1 is SGHDT and CDR2 YYEEEE. The CDR3 region is CASSLADRVHEQYF. The CDR3 DNA follows: TGTGCCAGCAGCTTGGCTGACAGGGTCCACGAGCAGTACTTC.

This chain connects TRBV20-1 to TRBJ2-5; D may be TRBD2 (5 bases). The germline gives CDR1 DFQATT, CDR2 SNEGSKA (reference sequence). This CDR3 comprises 13 residues. Trimming shortened V by 3 bases and J by 3 bases, and 11 bases separated the two germline ends. The CDR3, as DNA: TGCAGTGCTAGGGACTTCCTGAAAGAGACCCAGTACTTC. Protein: CSARDFLKETQYF.

This CDR3 is CASSMTSGSFETQYF. For the CDR3, the DNA is TGTGCCAGCAGCATGACTAGCGGGAGCTTTGAGACCCAGTACTTC. The rearrangement links TRBV7-3 to TRBJ2-5, with 12 bases fitting TRBD2. The CDR3 is 15 amino acids. Per the germline V gene, CDR1 is SGHTA and CDR2 is FQGTGA. Trimming took 5 bases from V and 5 from J; bases not matched to a gene: 6.

The chain uses TRBV19 and TRBJ1-2, with D unclear. CDR1 is LNHDA, CDR2 SQIVND, per germline (reference sequence). V was pared by 7 bases and J by 4 bases, with 19 bases between. The CDR3 consists of 15 residues. This chain's CDR3 is CASTHRFGGFYGYTF. CDR3 DNA: TGTGCCAGTACCCACCGGTTTGGAGGATTCTATGGCTACACCTTC.

The chain joins TRBV12-3 or TRBV12-4 to TRBJ1-2; 7 bases are shared with TRBD1. The length of the CDR3 is 17 residues. V lost 3 bases, J lost 7 bases, and 17 bases stayed unmatched. The CDR3, as DNA: TGTGCCAGCAGTTTCGGGACAGCAAGGAAAAGGGCGATTGGCTACACCTTC. Amino acid sequence: CASSFGTARKRAIGYTF.

The chain recombines TRBV18 with TRBJ2-7, with 12 bases that match TRBD1. V gave up 4 bases and J gave up 5 bases; unmatched junction bases: 6. Germline V gives CDR1 KGHSH, CDR2 LQKENI. The CDR3 runs to 15 residues. This CDR3 is CASSRTGTGGNEQYF. The CDR3 DNA reads as TGTGCCAGCTCACGAACCGGGACAGGGGGCAACGAGCAGTACTTC.

The V gene is TRBV7-9, the J gene TRBJ1-4, with D possibly TRBD1 on 6 matching bases. This CDR3 spans 14 amino acids. Trimming left V 5 bases short and J 5 bases short, with 12 bases between. Germline V CDR1 and CDR2: SEHNR, FQNEAQ (reference sequence). The CDR3 here is CASSPMGGNEKLFF. CDR3 in DNA: TGTGCCAGCAGCCCCATGGGGGGCAATGAAAAACTGTTTTTT.

With regard to this clonotype: Its ends do not fully match the called genes, so a read error is possible. The chain has TRBV29-1 and TRBJ2-1, with TRBD2 matching 7 bases. Germline V gene sequence: CDR1 SQVTM, CDR2 ANQGSEA. The CDR3 totals 13 residues. This chain's CDR3 is CSAESASGGRQFF. CDR3 in DNA: TGCAGCGCTGAATCGGCTAGCGGAGGGAGGCAGTTCTTC.

J is TRBJ2-1 and V is TRBV13; 9 positions agree with TRBD2. The trim removed 7 bases at V and 9 bases at J, leaving 16 bases unmatched. The CDR3 extends over 16 amino acids. Germline V lookup: CDR1 PRHDT, CDR2 FYEKMQ (reference sequence). In nucleotides, the CDR3 is TGTGCCAGCACCCCCCTCCTGGCGGGGGGGCAGGGTGAGCAGTTCTTC. Its translation: CASTPLLAGGQGEQFF.

J is TRBJ2-2 and V is TRBV6-2 or TRBV6-3; maybe TRBD2 (6 bases). Trimming pared 4 bases from V and 7 bases from J, leaving 13 bases between. CDR1 and CDR2 (germline): MNHEY, SVGEGT. The CDR3 is made up of 14 amino acids. The chain's CDR3 is CASSSGLTGGELFF. For the CDR3, the DNA is TGTGCCAGCAGTTCGGGACTCACGGGCGGGGAGCTGTTTTTT.

The chain carries TRBV20-1 and TRBJ2-1; 9 bases line up with TRBD2. Germline V CDR1 and CDR2: DFQATT, SNEGSKA (reference sequence). V was clipped by 8 bases and J by 9 bases; unmatched bases: 20. The CDR3 totals 16 residues. In DNA form, the CDR3 reads TGCAGTATAACTAAAAGACTCCCGGGACTAGCACTTGAGCAGTTCTTC. Translated: CSITKRLPGLALEQFF.

The rearrangement links TRBV9 to TRBJ1-1, with D tentatively TRBD1 (5 bases). Trimming removed 3 bases from V and 3 bases from J, with 15 bases in between. The germline V gene encodes CDR1 SGDLS and CDR2 YYNGEE. The CDR3 length is 15 residues. The CDR3 DNA is TGTGCCAGCAGCGCGTTCGGGGGAGCGGACACTGAAGCTTTCTTT. Residues: CASSAFGGADTEAFF.

V is TRBV19 and J is TRBJ2-7; 8 nucleotides match TRBD1. The CDR3 sequence is 15 residues long. Trimming cost V 1 base and J 4 bases; bases outside gene matches: 6. CDR1 and CDR2 from the germline V gene are LNHDA and SQIVND (reference sequence). The CDR3 loop is CASSIGTGTSYEQYF. CDR3 DNA: TGTGCCAGTAGTATAGGGACAGGGACGTCGTACGAGCAGTACTTC.

J is TRBJ2-1 and V is TRBV30, with D possibly being TRBD2 (6 bases). Germline-derived CDR1 and CDR2 are GTSNPN and SVGIG (reference sequence). The CDR3 consists of 16 residues. V lost 0 bases, J lost 1 base, and 13 bases lay in between. The CDR3 protein is CAWSVLAGWSYNEQFF. The CDR3 region has the DNA TGTGCCTGGAGTGTACTGGCGGGATGGTCCTACAATGAGCAGTTCTTC.

The chain has TRBV2 and TRBJ1-2; D is uncertain. V lost 3 bases, J lost 6 bases, and 2 bases lay in between. Germline V gives CDR1 SNHLY, CDR2 FYNNEI. The CDR3 length is 10 residues. Here the CDR3 DNA reads TGTGCCAGCAGTGATGATGGCTACACCTTC. Translated, it gives CASSDDGYTF.

This rearrangement joins TRBV2 to TRBJ2-1; the D gene is possibly TRBD2 (6 bases). In germline, CDR1 is SNHLY, CDR2 FYNNEI. Trimming left V 1 base short and J 8 bases short, with 15 bases between. The CDR3 extends over 15 amino acids. CDR3 bases: TGTGCCAGCAGTGAAGGACTAGGGATGGTAGATGAGCAGTTCTTC. Protein sequence: CASSEGLGMVDEQFF. The full variable domain, its missing parts supplied by reference TRBV2 and TRBJ2-1, is EPEVTQTPSHQVTQMGQEVILRCVPISNHLYFYWYRQILGQKVEFLVSFYNNEISEKSEIFDDQFSVERPDGSNFTLKIRSTKLEDSAMYFCASSEGLGMVDEQFFGPGTRLTVL.

The chain is built from TRBV7-2 and TRBJ2-1; D remains ambiguous. The ends were cut back, 3 bases at V and 10 bases at J, with 7 bases in the middle. Per germline, CDR1 SGHTA and CDR2 FQGNSA. There are 11 residues in the CDR3. The CDR3: CASSFNLEQFF. As DNA, the CDR3 is TGTGCCAGCAGCTTTAACCTGGAGCAGTTCTTC.

The sample holds one count of this clonotype. The chain employs TRBV20-1 and TRBJ1-2, with D possibly being TRBD1 (5 bases). Germline CDR1 DFQATT, CDR2 SNEGSKA (reference sequence). Trimming left V 0 bases short and J 5 bases short, with 13 bases between. The CDR3 extends over 14 amino acids. CDR3 DNA sequence: TGCAGTGCTAGAGATCTGGGGCGTGGGTATGGCTACACCTTC. It encodes CSARDLGRGYGYTF.

The V and J genes are TRBV7-8 and TRBJ2-2; 7 bases match TRBD2. The germline V gene encodes CDR1 SGHVS and CDR2 FQNEAQ. The CDR3 is 18 amino acids. V lost 1 base, J lost 1 base, and 9 bases stayed unmatched. CDR3 nucleotide sequence: TGTGCCAGCAGCTTAGTGGTCGTGGGACTACGGAACACCGGGGAGCTGTTTTTT. Protein: CASSLVVVGLRNTGELFF.

Here the CDR3 DNA reads TGTGCCAGCAGCTCTGTCGGGGACAGGGGCGACAGTGCGATAGAGACCCAGTACTTC. Translating it yields CASSSVGDRGDSAIETQYF. The chain couples TRBV7-8 to TRBJ2-5, with TRBD1 matching over 10 bases. V lost 4 bases to trimming and J lost 4 bases; unmatched junction nucleotides: 18. Per germline, CDR1 SGHVS and CDR2 FQNEAQ. The CDR3 has 19 residues.

The chain recombines TRBV2 with TRBJ2-1; D remains ambiguous. From germline, CDR1 is SNHLY and CDR2 FYNNEI. This CDR3 has 13 residues. Trimming cost V 2 bases and J 3 bases, with 5 bases left between them. DNA for the CDR3: TGTGCCAGCAGTGAACGCGGCTACAATGAGCAGTTCTTC. As protein: CASSERGYNEQFF.

This clonotype was seen a single time. The rearrangement uses TRBV2 and TRBJ1-2; D uncertain. Germline CDR1 is SNHLY and CDR2 is FYNNEI. There are 14 residues in the CDR3. V lost 6 bases to trimming and J lost 6 bases, with 17 bases between them. The DNA of the CDR3 is TGTGCCAGCAGGCGAAAGGCGGAAATCGATGGCTACACCTTC. It translates to CASRRKAEIDGYTF. Full variable domain (missing parts from reference TRBV2 and TRBJ1-2): EPEVTQTPSHQVTQMGQEVILRCVPISNHLYFYWYRQILGQKVEFLVSFYNNEISEKSEIFDDQFSVERPDGSNFTLKIRSTKLEDSAMYFCASRRKAEIDGYTFGSGTRLTVV.

The rearrangement uses TRBV6-2 or TRBV6-3 and TRBJ2-3; D gene unclear. Germline lookup yields CDR1 MNHEY and CDR2 SVGEGT. The V end lost 6 bases, the J end lost 2 bases, and 9 bases lay between the germline ends. The CDR3 runs to 13 residues. For the CDR3, the DNA is TGTGCCAGCAGCCTTCATTTCACAGATACGCAGTATTTT. Amino acid sequence: CASSLHFTDTQYF.

This sequence joins TRBV13 and TRBJ1-3; D is ambiguous. This CDR3 has 15 residues. The V and J ends lost 4 bases and 1 base respectively, with 11 bases between them. CDR1 and CDR2 from the germline V gene are PRHDT and FYEKMQ (reference sequence). CDR3 DNA: TGTGCCAGCAGCTCCCGCGTTTTTTCTGGAAACACCATATATTTT. It translates to CASSSRVFSGNTIYF.

This chain connects TRBV7-8 to TRBJ1-5; D perhaps matches TRBD1 (6 bases). Per the germline V gene, CDR1 is SGHVS and CDR2 is FQNEAQ. There are 14 residues in the CDR3. V dropped 5 bases and J dropped 0 bases, with 8 bases sitting between them. The CDR3 region has the DNA TGTGCCAGCAGCCCGGACAGTAGCAATCAGCCCCAGCATTTT. It specifies CASSPDSSNQPQHF.

This rearrangement joins TRBV12-3 or TRBV12-4 to TRBJ2-1, with TRBD1 as a possible D gene (5 bases). This CDR3 has 15 residues. V was pared by 2 bases and J by 0 bases, with 8 bases between. CDR3 sequence (DNA): TGTGCCAGCAGTTTACAGGGAAGCTCCTACAATGAGCAGTTCTTC. It translates to CASSLQGSSYNEQFF.

The chain joins TRBV19 to TRBJ1-2; 7 nucleotides match TRBD1. The CDR3 covers 15 residues. The junction had 8 bases not matched to a gene; V was cut back by 5 bases and J by 2 bases. Germline V gives CDR1 LNHDA, CDR2 SQIVND (reference sequence). The CDR3 sequence is CASSWKTGLNYGYTF. The DNA for the CDR3 is TGTGCCAGTAGTTGGAAGACAGGGTTAAACTATGGCTACACCTTC.

The chain has TRBV2 and TRBJ2-1; no clear D. This CDR3 spans 13 amino acids. V lost 10 bases and J 2 bases, leaving 12 bases between the germline ends. Germline V gene data show CDR1 as SNHLY and CDR2 as FYNNEI. The chain's CDR3 is CAITLATYNEQFF. DNA for the CDR3: TGTGCCATTACACTGGCTACCTACAATGAGCAGTTCTTC.

The J gene is TRBJ2-1, the V gene TRBV7-9, with 10 bases that match TRBD2. V was pared by 1 base and J by 0 bases, with 3 bases of the junction left unmatched. CDR3 length equals 17 residues. The germline CDR1 and CDR2 sequences are SEHNR and FQNEAQ (reference sequence). The CDR3 sequence: CASSLGVAGGSYNEQFF. The CDR3 DNA is TGTGCCAGCAGCTTAGGAGTAGCGGGGGGCTCCTACAATGAGCAGTTCTTC. Full variable domain (rest looked up from reference TRBV7-9 and TRBJ2-1): DTGVSQNPRHKITKRGQNVTFRCDPISEHNRLYWYRQTLGQGPEFLTYFQNEAQLEKSRLLSDRFSAERPKGSFSTLEIQRTEQGDSAMYLCASSLGVAGGSYNEQFFGPGTRLTVL.